These 30 T cell receptor beta chains were all obtained from the same sample, sequenced in a study of identical twins. MiXCR was run by TCRdb on the 5' RACE reads, yielding one entry per CDR3 protein. The table has 1,800,000 or so distinct CDR3 sequences, under 35% seen once. Sequences were obtained from cord blood. These receptors were taken from a newborn girl in good health.

This clonotype was observed a few times. CDR3 region: CASRSGTRYNEQFF. CDR3 in DNA: TGTGCCAGTCGTTCCGGGACTAGGTACAATGAGCAGTTCTTC. The chain joins TRBV28 to TRBJ2-1, with 8 nucleotides matching TRBD2. Germline loops: CDR1 MDHEN, CDR2 SYDVKM. The CDR3 sequence is 14 residues long. The junction had 8 bases not matched to a gene; V was cut back by 9 bases and J by 4 bases.

At least ten counts were recorded for this clonotype. V is TRBV20-1 and J is TRBJ2-7, with D perhaps matching TRBD2 (6 bases). The CDR3 covers 13 residues. Trimming left V 0 bases short and J 5 bases short, with 11 bases between. The V gene's germline CDR1 is DFQATT and CDR2 SNEGSKA (reference sequence). Here the CDR3 reads CSARDAGRNEQYF. CDR3 DNA sequence: TGCAGTGCTAGAGATGCGGGGCGGAACGAGCAGTACTTC.

The rearrangement uses TRBV5-1 and TRBJ2-1; 15 nucleotides line up with TRBD2. Germline CDR1 reads SGHRS; CDR2 reads YFSETQ. CDR3 size: 19 residues. The V and J ends lost 1 base and 2 bases, in that order; junction bases with no gene match: 7. DNA for the CDR3: TGCGCCAGCAGCTTGTCAGCGGGACTAGCGGGGGGACCCTACAATGAGCAGTTCTTC. It is translated as CASSLSAGLAGGPYNEQFF.

The chain uses TRBV27 and TRBJ2-3; D not resolved. CDR1 and CDR2 (germline): MNHEY, SMNVEV (reference sequence). CDR3 length: 18 amino acids. V was shortened by 3 bases and J by 3 bases, with 22 bases between the two germline ends. CDR3 amino acids: CASSLYRESEVGTDTQYF. Written as DNA, the CDR3 is TGTGCCAGCAGTTTGTACCGTGAGAGCGAAGTGGGTACAGATACGCAGTATTTT.

The chain links TRBV5-1 to TRBJ2-1, with TRBD2 matching over 9 bases. This CDR3 is 16 amino acids long. V shed 0 bases and J 1 base; nucleotides not matched to a gene: 2. Germline V gene data show CDR1 as SGHRS and CDR2 as YFSETQ. Here the CDR3 DNA reads TGCGCCAGCAGCTTGGTAGCGGGAGAATCCTACAATGAGCAGTTCTTC. As protein: CASSLVAGESYNEQFF.

This clonotype was picked up many times. The chain joins TRBV6-5 to TRBJ2-7, with 9 bases fitting TRBD2. Per germline, CDR1 MNHEY and CDR2 SVGAGI. The CDR3 consists of 15 residues. J was trimmed by 3 bases and V by 10 bases; bases with no gene match: 13. The DNA of the CDR3 is TGTGCCACCTTCGGGTATAGCGGGAGTGGCTACGAGCAGTACTTC. Amino acids: CATFGYSGSGYEQYF.

The CDR3 bases are TGTGCCAGCAGCCCATTAGTCAGGGGGGAGTACAATGAGCAGTTCTTC. This sequence encodes CASSPLVRGEYNEQFF. This chain links TRBV7-2 with TRBJ2-1; TRBD1 is a possible D gene (7 bases). V was trimmed by 5 bases and J by 4 bases, leaving 18 bases between them. The CDR3 consists of 16 residues. Germline CDR1 is SGHTA and CDR2 is FQGNSA.

In nucleotides, the CDR3 is TGCGCCAGCAGCTTCACTAGCGGGGAAGAGACCCAGTACTTC. Its protein is CASSFTSGEETQYF. The V gene is TRBV5-1, the J gene TRBJ2-5; 10 bases are shared with TRBD2. With 2 bases clipped from V and 3 bases from J, the junction kept 1 base outside the gene matches. Germline CDR1 and CDR2: SGHRS and YFSETQ. The CDR3 length is 14 residues.

The rearrangement uses TRBV5-1 and TRBJ2-6, with 7 bases fitting TRBD2. From germline, CDR1 is SGHRS and CDR2 YFSETQ. This CDR3 region has 17 residues. Trimming cost V 0 bases and J 0 bases; bases outside gene matches: 3. CDR3 nucleotide sequence: TGCGCCAGCAGCTTGGCGGGGGGATCCTCTGGGGCCAACGTCCTGACTTTC. Protein: CASSLAGGSSGANVLTF.

This clonotype showed up just a few times. This chain links TRBV20-1 with TRBJ1-6; no firm D call. CDR3 length equals 15 residues. The germline CDR1 and CDR2 sequences are DFQATT and SNEGSKA (reference sequence). The V and J ends lost 0 bases and 3 bases respectively, with 9 bases between them. In DNA, the CDR3 is TGCAGTGCTAGAGATCGGGAGGGCTATAATTCACCCCTCCACTTT. It specifies CSARDREGYNSPLHF.

V and J are TRBV27 and TRBJ1-1; D unclear. Germline V lookup: CDR1 MNHEY, CDR2 SMNVEV (reference sequence). Between the trimmed V and J ends, which lost 3 bases and 3 bases, there was a span of 14 bases. This CDR3 has 15 amino acids. CDR3 nucleotide sequence: TGTGCCAGCAGTTTGGTCCGGGGTGGGGACACTGAAGCTTTCTTT. Amino acids: CASSLVRGGDTEAFF.

This clonotype was counted between two and nine times. The rearrangement links TRBV27 to TRBJ1-5; a weak D match, TRBD1 (6 bases). The CDR3 sequence is 14 residues long. CDR1 MNHEY and CDR2 SMNVEV come from the germline V gene (reference sequence). V lost 10 bases, J lost 10 bases, and 23 bases lay in between. CDR3 region: CATRPRGYISPQHF. The CDR3, as DNA: TGTGCCACCCGGCCTAGGGGGTATATCAGCCCCCAGCATTTT.

This clonotype has at least ten counts. The V call is TRBV29-1, the J call TRBJ2-3; D is unresolved. The germline V and J ends were trimmed by 5 bases and 2 bases, with 5 bases remaining between them. The CDR3 contains 11 residues. CDR1 and CDR2 (germline): SQVTM, ANQGSEA. The CDR3 nucleotides read TGCAGCGTTTCACTCACAGATACGCAGTATTTT. This gives the protein CSVSLTDTQYF.

This clonotype was recorded a few times. The chain employs TRBV10-3 and TRBJ2-7; 8 positions match TRBD2. This CDR3 region has 15 residues. J gave up 2 bases and V 2 bases, and 5 bases lay outside the gene matches. The germline CDR1 and CDR2 sequences are ENHRY and SYGVKD. The CDR3 nucleotides are TGTGCCATCAGTGAGGGAGCGGGAGCCCCCTACGAGCAGTACTTC. It encodes CAISEGAGAPYEQYF.

This clonotype was seen a single time. The V and J genes are TRBV20-1 and TRBJ2-5, with TRBD1 as a possible D gene (5 bases). The germline CDR1 and CDR2 sequences are DFQATT and SNEGSKA (reference sequence). The germline V and J ends were trimmed by 0 bases and 5 bases, with 13 bases remaining between them. The CDR3 has 14 amino acids. The CDR3 sequence: CSARDPANRETQYF. The CDR3 nucleotides are TGCAGTGCTAGAGATCCCGCAAACAGGGAGACCCAGTACTTC.

Here the CDR3 reads CASSFDRASGGDTQYF. The DNA for the CDR3 is TGCGCCAGCAGCTTCGACCGGGCCTCGGGCGGAGATACGCAGTATTTT. The chain carries TRBV5-1 and TRBJ2-3; D gene ambiguous. Germline V gives CDR1 SGHRS, CDR2 YFSETQ. The length of the CDR3 is 16 residues. Trimming pared 2 bases from V and 5 bases from J, leaving 18 bases between.

In its sample, this clonotype was seen once. V gene TRBV12-5 combines with J gene TRBJ2-1, with 7 bases matching TRBD1. In germline, CDR1 is LGHNT, CDR2 FRNRAP. V gave up 1 base and J gave up 5 bases; unmatched junction bases: 2. The CDR3 has 14 residues. This CDR3 is CASGLGTGHNEQFF. The DNA for the CDR3 is TGTGCTAGTGGTTTGGGGACAGGACACAATGAGCAGTTCTTC.

This clonotype was observed a few times. The chain combines TRBV5-6 with TRBJ2-3; TRBD2 matches 13 bases. Germline-derived CDR1 and CDR2 are SGHDT and YYEEEE. The CDR3 is 14 residues long. V gave up 7 bases and J gave up 6 bases; unmatched junction bases: 5. The CDR3 spells CASYTSGRADTQYF. DNA for the CDR3: TGTGCCAGCTATACTAGCGGGAGGGCCGATACGCAGTATTTT.

This clonotype occurred a few times. The chain carries TRBV7-2 and TRBJ2-7; 12 bases are a match to TRBD2. CDR3 length: 15 residues. Per the germline V gene, CDR1 is SGHTA and CDR2 is FQGNSA. Germline trimming cut 4 bases from V and 7 bases from J; bases unmatched to any gene: 8. The CDR3 here is CASSSASGRAVEQYF. The CDR3 nucleotides read TGTGCCAGCAGCTCAGCTAGCGGGAGGGCCGTAGAGCAGTACTTC.

In its sample, this clonotype was seen a few times. The V gene is TRBV6-5, the J gene TRBJ1-1, with D maybe TRBD1 (6 bases). The CDR3 spans 15 residues. CDR1 is MNHEY and CDR2 is SVGAGI in the germline V gene. Trimming removed 0 bases from V and 5 bases from J, with 13 bases in between. CDR3 residues: CASSYSTGARTEAFF. The CDR3 nucleotides read TGTGCCAGCAGTTACTCGACGGGGGCGCGTACTGAAGCTTTCTTT.

The J gene is TRBJ2-1, the V gene TRBV7-8, with 14 positions matching TRBD2. Germline lookup yields CDR1 SGHVS and CDR2 FQNEAQ. V gave up 2 bases and J gave up 1 base; unmatched junction bases: 7. The CDR3 is made up of 19 amino acids. The CDR3 loop reads CASSLLWGTSGRSYNEQFF. For the CDR3, the DNA is TGTGCCAGCAGCTTACTATGGGGGACTAGCGGGAGATCCTACAATGAGCAGTTCTTC.

This clonotype has just a few counts. This chain connects TRBV7-2 to TRBJ2-3; D gene ambiguous. The ends were cut back, 4 bases at V and 0 bases at J, with 14 bases in the middle. The CDR3 contains 16 residues. The germline gives CDR1 SGHTA, CDR2 FQGNSA. The CDR3: CASSSRLISSTDTQYF. CDR3 DNA: TGTGCCAGCAGCTCCCGACTTATTTCTAGCACAGATACGCAGTATTTT.

This chain connects TRBV6-1 to TRBJ1-3, with D possibly TRBD1 on 5 matching bases. The CDR3 consists of 11 residues. V was trimmed by 8 bases and J by 3 bases, leaving 5 bases between them. Germline CDR1 is MNHNS and CDR2 is SASEGT. The CDR3 DNA follows: TGTGCCAGCCAGGGTGGAAACACCATATATTTT. Encoded protein: CASQGGNTIYF.

The chain couples TRBV12-3 or TRBV12-4 to TRBJ2-1; D may be TRBD2 (6 bases). This CDR3 region has 15 residues. V lost 7 bases to trimming and J lost 1 base, with 14 bases between them. This CDR3 is CASMEGRGSYNEQFF. The CDR3 DNA is TGTGCCAGCATGGAGGGGAGAGGATCCTACAATGAGCAGTTCTTC.

The DNA of the CDR3 is TGCAGTGCTAGCCTACCGACGACAGTCTCCTACGAGCAGTACTTC. This sequence encodes CSASLPTTVSYEQYF. The chain employs TRBV20-1 and TRBJ2-7, with TRBD1 as a possible D gene (5 bases). CDR1 and CDR2 from the germline V gene are DFQATT and SNEGSKA (reference sequence). V lost 3 bases and J 0 bases, leaving 15 bases between the germline ends. The CDR3 has 15 residues.

This clonotype was recorded a few times. The V call is TRBV28, the J call TRBJ2-1, with D perhaps TRBD1 (6 bases). The V and J ends lost 2 bases and 5 bases respectively, with 25 bases between them. CDR3 length: 19 amino acids. From germline, CDR1 is MDHEN and CDR2 SYDVKM. In DNA form, the CDR3 reads TGTGCCAGCAGTTTAAGGACAGCCTTCAGCAACCCTATTGACAATGAGCAGTTCTTC. Translating it yields CASSLRTAFSNPIDNEQFF.

J is TRBJ2-6 and V is TRBV12-3 or TRBV12-4; no clear D. The V gene lost 6 bases and the J gene lost 0 bases, with 9 bases spanning the gap. CDR3 length equals 15 residues. CDR3 sequence reads: CASSLAVSGANVLTF. CDR3 bases: TGTGCCAGCAGCCTGGCGGTCTCTGGGGCCAACGTCCTGACTTTC.

This clonotype has only a few counts. This chain uses TRBV28 with TRBJ1-5; 7 bases line up with TRBD1. The ends lost 3 bases at V and 0 bases at J; junction bases unmatched: 8. CDR1 and CDR2 from the germline V gene are MDHEN and SYDVKM. The CDR3 is 17 residues long. The CDR3 sequence: CASSFGRGDYSNQPQHF. The CDR3 coding sequence is TGTGCCAGCAGTTTCGGCAGGGGGGATTATAGCAATCAGCCCCAGCATTTT.

The chain is built from TRBV2 and TRBJ1-2; D may be TRBD1 (6 bases). V was cut by 4 bases and J by 4 bases, with 10 bases left in between. The length of the CDR3 is 13 residues. Germline values: CDR1 SNHLY, CDR2 FYNNEI. The CDR3 sequence is CASSAGGPYGYTF. The CDR3 bases are TGTGCCAGCAGTGCTGGGGGCCCCTATGGCTACACCTTC.

Of note for this clonotype: An end of the junction differs from the germline gene, which may be a read error. The chain links TRBV27 to TRBJ1-1; the match to TRBD1 covers 7 bases. Germline V gives CDR1 MNHEY, CDR2 SMNVEV (reference sequence). The CDR3 is 14 amino acids. The CDR3 region is CASSTGQTNTAAFF. CDR3 nucleotide sequence: TGTGCCAGCAGTACGGGACAGACGAACACTGCAGCTTTCTTT.